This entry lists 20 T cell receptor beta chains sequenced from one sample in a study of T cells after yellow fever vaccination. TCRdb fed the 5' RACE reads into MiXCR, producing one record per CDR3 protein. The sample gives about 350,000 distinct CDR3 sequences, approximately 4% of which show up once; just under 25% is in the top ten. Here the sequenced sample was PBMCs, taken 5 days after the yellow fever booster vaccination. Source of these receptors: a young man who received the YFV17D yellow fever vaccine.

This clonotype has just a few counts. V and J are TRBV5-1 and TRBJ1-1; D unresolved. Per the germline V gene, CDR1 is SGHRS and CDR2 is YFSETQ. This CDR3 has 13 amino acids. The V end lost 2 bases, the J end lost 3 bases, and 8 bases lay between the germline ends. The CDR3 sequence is CASSFGPDTEAFF. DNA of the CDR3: TGCGCCAGCAGCTTTGGACCTGACACTGAAGCTTTCTTT.

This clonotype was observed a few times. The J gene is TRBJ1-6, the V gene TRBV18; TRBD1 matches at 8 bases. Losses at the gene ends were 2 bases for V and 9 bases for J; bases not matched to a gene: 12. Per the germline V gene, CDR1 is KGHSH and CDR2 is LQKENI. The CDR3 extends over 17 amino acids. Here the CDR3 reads CASSPNSGQGGSSPLHF. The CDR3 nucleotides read TGTGCCAGCTCACCAAATTCCGGACAGGGAGGGAGTTCACCCCTCCACTTT.

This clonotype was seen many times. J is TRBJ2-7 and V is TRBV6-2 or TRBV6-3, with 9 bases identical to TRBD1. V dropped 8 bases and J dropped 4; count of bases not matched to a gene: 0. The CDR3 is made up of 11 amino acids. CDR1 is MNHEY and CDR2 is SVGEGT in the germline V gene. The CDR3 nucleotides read TGTGCCAGCGGGACAGGGTACGAGCAGTACTTC. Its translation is CASGTGYEQYF.

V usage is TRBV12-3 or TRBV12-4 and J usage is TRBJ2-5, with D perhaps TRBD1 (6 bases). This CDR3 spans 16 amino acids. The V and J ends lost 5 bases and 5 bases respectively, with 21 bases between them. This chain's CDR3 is CASSPPGSGTGETQYF. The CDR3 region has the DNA TGTGCCAGCAGTCCCCCGGGGTCAGGAACAGGGGAGACCCAGTACTTC.

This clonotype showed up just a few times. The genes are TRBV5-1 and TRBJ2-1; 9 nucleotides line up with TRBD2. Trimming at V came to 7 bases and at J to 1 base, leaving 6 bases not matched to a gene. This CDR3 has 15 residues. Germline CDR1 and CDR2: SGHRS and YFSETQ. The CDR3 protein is CASRFLAGSYNEQFF. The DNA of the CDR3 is TGCGCCAGCCGGTTCCTAGCGGGGTCCTACAATGAGCAGTTCTTC. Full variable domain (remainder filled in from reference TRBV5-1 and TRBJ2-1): KAGVTQTPRYLIKTRGQQVTLSCSPISGHRSVSWYQQTPGQGLQFLFEYFSETQRNKGNFPGRFSGRQFSNSRSEMNVSTLELGDSALYLCASRFLAGSYNEQFFGPGTRLTVL.

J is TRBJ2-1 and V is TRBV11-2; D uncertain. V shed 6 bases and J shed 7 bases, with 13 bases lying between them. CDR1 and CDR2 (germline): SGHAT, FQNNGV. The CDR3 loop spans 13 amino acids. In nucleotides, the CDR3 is TGTGCCAGCAGTTTACGCTTCTTAAATGAGCAGTTCTTC. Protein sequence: CASSLRFLNEQFF.

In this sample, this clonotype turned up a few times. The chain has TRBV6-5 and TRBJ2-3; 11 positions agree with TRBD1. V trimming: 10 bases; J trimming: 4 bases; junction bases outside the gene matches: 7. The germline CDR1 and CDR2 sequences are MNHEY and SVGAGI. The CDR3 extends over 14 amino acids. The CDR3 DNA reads TGTGCCACCCAACGGACAGGGGGCTCAGATACGCAGTATTTT. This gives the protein CATQRTGGSDTQYF.

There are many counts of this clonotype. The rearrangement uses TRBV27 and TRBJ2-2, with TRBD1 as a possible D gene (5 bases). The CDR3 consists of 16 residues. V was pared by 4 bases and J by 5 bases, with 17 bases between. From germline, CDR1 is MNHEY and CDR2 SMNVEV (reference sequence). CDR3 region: CASSSRGDRITGELFF. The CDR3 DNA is TGTGCCAGCAGTTCGCGTGGAGACAGAATAACCGGGGAGCTGTTTTTT.

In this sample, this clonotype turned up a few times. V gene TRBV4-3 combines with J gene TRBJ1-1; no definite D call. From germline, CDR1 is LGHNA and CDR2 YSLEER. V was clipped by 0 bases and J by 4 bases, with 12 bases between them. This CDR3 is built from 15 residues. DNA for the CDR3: TGCGCCAGCAGCCAAGACCGTCCCGGGAGCACTGAAGCTTTCTTT. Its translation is CASSQDRPGSTEAFF.

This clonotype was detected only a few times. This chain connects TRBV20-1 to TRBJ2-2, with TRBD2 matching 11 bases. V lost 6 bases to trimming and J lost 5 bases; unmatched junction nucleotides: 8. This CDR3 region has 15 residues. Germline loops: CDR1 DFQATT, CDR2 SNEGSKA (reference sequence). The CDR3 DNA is TGCAGTGCCCAACGGGGACTAGCGGAAACCGGGGAGCTGTTTTTT. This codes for CSAQRGLAETGELFF.

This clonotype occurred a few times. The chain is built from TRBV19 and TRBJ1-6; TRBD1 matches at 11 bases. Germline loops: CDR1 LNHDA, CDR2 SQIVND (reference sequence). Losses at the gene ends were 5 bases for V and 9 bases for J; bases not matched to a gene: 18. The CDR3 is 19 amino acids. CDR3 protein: CASSPSPTRTGGIGSPLHF. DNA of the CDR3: TGTGCCAGTAGTCCAAGCCCCACCCGGACAGGGGGCATCGGTTCACCCCTCCACTTT.

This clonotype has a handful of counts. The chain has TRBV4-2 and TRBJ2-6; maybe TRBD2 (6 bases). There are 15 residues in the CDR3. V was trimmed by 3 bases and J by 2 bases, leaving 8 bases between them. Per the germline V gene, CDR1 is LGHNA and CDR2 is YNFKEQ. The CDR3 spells CASSHGEAGANVLTF. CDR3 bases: TGTGCCAGCAGCCATGGGGAGGCTGGGGCCAACGTCCTGACTTTC.

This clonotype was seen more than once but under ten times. CDR3 nucleotide sequence: TGTGCCAGCAGCCGGGGGGTGCTACGGGACTCAGATACGCAGTATTTT. Translated: CASSRGVLRDSDTQYF. The rearrangement joins TRBV5-6 to TRBJ2-3, with 7 bases fitting TRBD2. The germline CDR1 and CDR2 sequences are SGHDT and YYEEEE. The CDR3 is 16 amino acids. The V and J ends lost 4 bases and 4 bases, in that order; junction bases with no gene match: 12. Full variable domain (rest looked up from reference TRBV5-6 and TRBJ2-3): DAGVTQSPTHLIKTRGQQVTLRCSPKSGHDTVSWYQQALGQGPQFIFQYYEEEERQRGNFPDRFSGHQFPNYSSELNVNALLLGDSALYLCASSRGVLRDSDTQYFGPGTRLTVL.

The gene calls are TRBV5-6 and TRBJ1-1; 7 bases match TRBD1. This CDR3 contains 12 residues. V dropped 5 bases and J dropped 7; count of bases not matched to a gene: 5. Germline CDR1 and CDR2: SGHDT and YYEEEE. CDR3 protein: CASRSGTVEAFF. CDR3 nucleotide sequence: TGTGCCAGCAGATCCGGGACAGTTGAAGCTTTCTTT.

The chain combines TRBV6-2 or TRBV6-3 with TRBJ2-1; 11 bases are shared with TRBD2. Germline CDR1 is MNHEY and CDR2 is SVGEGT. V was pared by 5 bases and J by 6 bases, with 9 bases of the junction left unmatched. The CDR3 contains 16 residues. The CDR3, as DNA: TGTGCCAGCAGTAACCTAGGGACTAGCGGTTTCAATGAGCAGTTCTTC. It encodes CASSNLGTSGFNEQFF.

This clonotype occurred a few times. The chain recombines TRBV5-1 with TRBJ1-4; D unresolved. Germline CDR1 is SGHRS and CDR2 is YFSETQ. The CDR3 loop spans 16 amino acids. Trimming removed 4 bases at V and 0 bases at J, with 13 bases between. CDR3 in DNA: TGCGCCAGCAGCCCCATGAGCCCAGCAACTAATGAAAAACTGTTTTTT. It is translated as CASSPMSPATNEKLFF.

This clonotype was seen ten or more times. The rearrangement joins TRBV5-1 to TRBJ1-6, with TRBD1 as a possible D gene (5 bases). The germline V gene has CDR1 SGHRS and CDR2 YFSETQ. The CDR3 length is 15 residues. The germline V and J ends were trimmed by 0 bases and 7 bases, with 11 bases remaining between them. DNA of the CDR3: TGCGCCAGCAGCTTGGCAGGGTGGTCCAATTCACCCCTCCACTTT. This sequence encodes CASSLAGWSNSPLHF.

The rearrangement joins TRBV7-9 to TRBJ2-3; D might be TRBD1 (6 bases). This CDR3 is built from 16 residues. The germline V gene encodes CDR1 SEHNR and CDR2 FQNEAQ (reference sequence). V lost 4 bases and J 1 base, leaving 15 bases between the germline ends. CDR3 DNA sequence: TGTGCCAGCAGCTACCCAGACAGGCTCCGCACAGATACGCAGTATTTT. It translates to CASSYPDRLRTDTQYF. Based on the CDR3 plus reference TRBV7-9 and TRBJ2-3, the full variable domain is DTGVSQNPRHKITKRGQNVTFRCDPISEHNRLYWYRQTLGQGPEFLTYFQNEAQLEKSRLLSDRFSAERPKGSFSTLEIQRTEQGDSAMYLCASSYPDRLRTDTQYFGPGTRLTVL.

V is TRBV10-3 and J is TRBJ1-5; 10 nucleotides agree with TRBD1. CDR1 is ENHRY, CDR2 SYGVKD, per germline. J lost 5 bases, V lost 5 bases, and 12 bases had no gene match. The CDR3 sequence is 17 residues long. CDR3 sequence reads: CAISRGQGLQRDQPQHF. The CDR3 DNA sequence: TGTGCCATCAGTAGGGGACAGGGGCTTCAACGTGATCAGCCCCAGCATTTT.

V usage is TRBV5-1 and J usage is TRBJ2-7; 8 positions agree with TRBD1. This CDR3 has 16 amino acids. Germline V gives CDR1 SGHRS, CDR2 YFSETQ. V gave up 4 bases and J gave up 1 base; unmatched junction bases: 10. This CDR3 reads CASSTTTDRGSYEQYF. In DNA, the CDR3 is TGCGCCAGCAGCACGACCACTGACAGGGGATCCTACGAGCAGTACTTC.